Listed below are T cell receptor beta chains from one sample, sequenced in a study of CD8 T cells in ankylosing spondylitis. Via MiXCR, TCRdb re-called the 5' RACE reads, giving one row per CDR3 protein. The sample holds some 120,000 distinct CDR3 sequences; approximately 14% are singletons and the top ten take about 2.7%. The sequenced sample consisted of blood, either unsorted or a sorted T cell fraction (not recorded which). Source of these receptors: a female donor with ankylosing spondylitis or in good health (not recorded which). The CDR3 runs from the conserved cysteine through the conserved F or W. The order of the fields is CDR3 protein, CDR3 DNA, V gene, D gene, clone size, J gene. D genes are given only for firm matches. For some rows the clone size is stated as once, few or many, or as a class when expanded; others skip it.

CDR3: CASSWEVGYEQYF
DNA: TGCGCCAGCAGCTGGGAGGTGGGTTACGAGCAGTACTTC
V: TRBV5-1
D: -
size: -
J: TRBJ2-7

CDR3: CAWSAGQLEAFF
DNA: TGTGCCTGGAGTGCCGGACAGCTCGAAGCTTTCTTT
V: TRBV30
D: -
size: -
J: TRBJ1-1

CDR3: CASIGTGFNEQFF
DNA: TGTGCCAGCATAGGGACAGGGTTTAATGAGCAGTTCTTC
V: TRBV5-5
D: TRBD1
size: many
J: TRBJ2-1

CDR3: CASSSGIREQYF
DNA: TGTGCCAGCAGCTCTGGAATCCGGGAGCAGTACTTC
V: TRBV7-9
D: -
size: many
J: TRBJ2-7

CDR3: CASSREGAGNTGELFF
DNA: TGTGCCAGCAGTAGGGAAGGGGCGGGGAACACCGGGGAGCTGTTTTTT
V: TRBV2
D: -
size: -
J: TRBJ2-2

CDR3: CASSLPPGQGNSEAFF
DNA: TGTGCCAGCAGTCTCCCTCCGGGACAGGGGAACTCTGAAGCTTTCTTT
V: TRBV12-3/TRBV12-4
D: TRBD1
size: many
J: TRBJ1-1

CDR3: CASVAGGAYNEQFF
DNA: TGTGCCAGCGTCGCGGGGGGGGCTTACAATGAGCAGTTCTTC
V: TRBV28
D: TRBD2
size: many
J: TRBJ2-1

CDR3: CASSVDRVTGELFF
DNA: TGTGCCAGCAGCGTGGACCGTGTCACCGGGGAGCTGTTTTTT
V: TRBV7-9
D: -
size: -
J: TRBJ2-2

CDR3: CASSPDIINQPQHF
DNA: TGTGCCAGCAGCCCAGACATAATCAATCAGCCCCAGCATTTT
V: TRBV7-9
D: -
size: few
J: TRBJ1-5

CDR3: CASSLQGIGEDGYTF
DNA: TGCGCCAGCAGCTTACAGGGGATCGGAGAAGATGGCTACACCTTC
V: TRBV5-1
D: TRBD1
size: many
J: TRBJ1-2

CDR3: CSAKWTSEIGQFF
DNA: TGCAGTGCTAAGTGGACTAGTGAGATTGGGCAGTTCTTC
V: TRBV20-1
D: TRBD2
size: -
J: TRBJ2-1

CDR3: CASSLFSGGQETQYF
DNA: TGCGCCAGCAGCTTGTTTAGCGGGGGGCAAGAGACCCAGTACTTC
V: TRBV5-1
D: TRBD2
size: few
J: TRBJ2-5

CDR3: CASSLNQGGNYGYTF
DNA: TGTGCCAGCAGTTTGAATCAGGGAGGGAACTATGGCTACACCTTC
V: TRBV12-3/TRBV12-4
D: -
size: few
J: TRBJ1-2

CDR3: CSATNGTGWISGTDTQYF
DNA: TGCAGTGCTACCAATGGGACAGGGTGGATATCGGGCACAGATACGCAGTATTTT
V: TRBV20-1
D: TRBD1
size: -
J: TRBJ2-3

CDR3: CASSFGLPDTGELFF
DNA: TGTGCCAGCAGCTTCGGACTGCCGGACACCGGGGAGCTGTTTTTT
V: TRBV7-8
D: -
size: few
J: TRBJ2-2

CDR3: CASSFGSGETYEQYF
DNA: TGTGCCAGCAGCTTCGGTAGCGGGGAAACCTACGAGCAGTACTTC
V: TRBV7-9
D: TRBD2
size: -
J: TRBJ2-7

CDR3: CSAKGLAGAWGTQETQYF
DNA: TGCAGTGCCAAGGGACTAGCGGGAGCATGGGGTACTCAAGAGACCCAGTACTTC
V: TRBV20-1
D: TRBD2
size: few
J: TRBJ2-5

CDR3: CSVDRGALDTQYF
DNA: TGCAGCGTTGATCGGGGGGCTTTAGATACGCAGTATTTT
V: TRBV29-1
D: -
size: -
J: TRBJ2-3

CDR3: CASSLAYSPLHF
DNA: TGTGCCAGCAGCTTAGCATATTCACCCCTCCACTTT
V: TRBV7-2
D: -
size: -
J: TRBJ1-6

CDR3: CASSKYGTSLVEQFF
DNA: TGCGCCAGTTCCAAATACGGGACTAGTCTGGTTGAGCAGTTCTTC
V: TRBV5-1
D: TRBD2
size: many
J: TRBJ2-1

CDR3: CSVEKGTGVYNEQFF
DNA: TGCAGCGTTGAAAAAGGGACAGGGGTTTACAATGAGCAGTTCTTC
V: TRBV29-1
D: TRBD1
size: many
J: TRBJ2-1

CDR3: CSARLVARDRTDTQYF
DNA: TGCAGTGCTAGGTTGGTGGCCCGCGATAGAACAGATACGCAGTATTTT
V: TRBV20-1
D: -
size: few
J: TRBJ2-3

CDR3: CASSLEGGPLDTQYF
DNA: TGCGCCAGCAGCTTGGAGGGCGGCCCACTAGATACGCAGTATTTT
V: TRBV5-1
D: -
size: few
J: TRBJ2-3